The 10 T cell receptor beta chains below all came from one sample that was sequenced in a study. TCRdb called the RT-PCR reads again in MiXCR, with one record for every CDR3 protein. The table includes about 680,000 distinct CDR3 sequences, about 14% detected once. Sequences were obtained from memory CD4+ T cells from blood. Source of these receptors: a female donor in good health, serving as a healthy control.

At least ten counts were recorded for this clonotype. V is TRBV4-3 and J is TRBJ2-1; TRBD2 matches 8 bases. Per germline, CDR1 LGHNA and CDR2 YSLEER. The V segment lost 0 bases and the J segment 8 bases; nucleotides outside the gene matches: 9. The CDR3 covers 16 residues. CDR3 nucleotide sequence: TGCGCCAGCAGCCAAGAGGGCAGCGGGAGTGGCGATGAGCAGTTCTTC. Protein product: CASSQEGSGSGDEQFF.

V gene TRBV11-2 combines with J gene TRBJ1-1; D unresolved. Germline values: CDR1 SGHAT, CDR2 FQNNGV. The CDR3 has 17 residues. V lost 5 bases and J 4 bases, leaving 23 bases between the germline ends. CDR3 in DNA: TGTGCCAGCAGCCTACCCCCGGCTTCTCGGGCGGGCACTGAAGCTTTCTTT. Amino acid sequence: CASSLPPASRAGTEAFF.

The V call is TRBV4-2, the J call TRBJ1-2; 8 bases match TRBD1. The J segment lost 8 bases and the V segment lost 1 base, leaving 3 bases of the junction unmatched. CDR3 size: 13 residues. Germline V gene lookup returns CDR1 LGHNA and CDR2 YNFKEQ. The CDR3 loop is CASSQGTGRGYTF. The CDR3 region has the DNA TGTGCCAGCAGCCAAGGGACAGGGCGCGGCTACACCTTC.

This clonotype was seen a few times. The chain couples TRBV4-3 to TRBJ2-5; D ambiguous. Deletions cut 3 bases from V and 7 bases from J, with 9 bases between. The germline CDR1 and CDR2 sequences are LGHNA and YSLEER. This CDR3 is built from 12 residues. CDR3 sequence reads: CASSQGFGTQYF. CDR3 DNA sequence: TGCGCCAGCAGCCAGGGTTTCGGGACCCAGTACTTC.

The rearrangement links TRBV2 to TRBJ1-1; D not certain. The CDR3 has 11 residues. CDR1 and CDR2 from the germline V gene are SNHLY and FYNNEI. V lost 8 bases and J 6 bases, leaving 10 bases between the germline ends. CDR3 amino acids: CASQRVSEAFF. The CDR3 DNA follows: TGTGCCAGCCAAAGGGTGTCTGAAGCTTTCTTT.

In this sample, this clonotype turned up a few times. The V and J genes are TRBV28 and TRBJ1-2; possibly TRBD1 for D (6 bases). CDR1 MDHEN and CDR2 SYDVKM come from the germline V gene. CDR3 length: 15 residues. V dropped 4 bases and J dropped 8 bases, with 20 bases sitting between them. The CDR3 DNA reads as TGTGCCAGCAGTTCCCTCGCAGGGGCAACCAAAGGCTACACCTTC. It encodes CASSSLAGATKGYTF.

This clonotype has only a few counts. V gene TRBV6-1 combines with J gene TRBJ2-2, with no clear D. V was shortened by 4 bases and J by 5 bases, with 11 bases between the two germline ends. The CDR3 is made up of 14 amino acids. Per germline, CDR1 MNHNS and CDR2 SASEGT. The CDR3 DNA follows: TGTGCCAGCAGTGTGGAGACACCAACCGGGGAGCTGTTTTTT. This encodes CASSVETPTGELFF.

This clonotype occurred a few times. This chain links TRBV7-9 with TRBJ1-2; D not resolved. The CDR3 is 12 residues long. Germline CDR1 and CDR2: SEHNR and FQNEAQ (reference sequence). V shed 5 bases and J shed 6 bases, with 10 bases lying between them. The chain's CDR3 is CASSPSGHGYTF. The DNA of the CDR3 is TGTGCCAGCAGCCCCAGCGGTCATGGCTACACCTTC.

This clonotype was seen at least ten times. This chain links TRBV7-7 with TRBJ2-3; the D gene is possibly TRBD2 (6 bases). Trimming shortened V by 5 bases and J by 1 base, and 7 bases separated the two germline ends. Germline loops: CDR1 SSHAT, CDR2 FNYEAQ (reference sequence). The CDR3 spans 13 residues. CDR3 coding DNA: TGTGCCAGCAGCGGAGGGGGCACAGATACGCAGTATTTT. As protein: CASSGGGTDTQYF. The whole variable domain, remainder taken from reference TRBV7-7 and TRBJ2-3, is GAGVSQSPRYKVTKRGQDVTLRCDPISSHATLYWYQQALGQGPEFLTYFNYEAQPDKSGLPSDRFSAERPEGSISTLTIQRTEQRDSAMYRCASSGGGTDTQYFGPGTRLTVL.

Ten or more counts support this clonotype. The genes are TRBV4-3 and TRBJ2-7, with TRBD1 matching 8 bases. Unmatched junction bases numbered 10, after V lost 4 bases and J lost 2 bases. CDR1 is LGHNA, CDR2 YSLEER, per germline. This CDR3 is built from 16 residues. The CDR3 DNA sequence: TGCGCCAGCAGCCCACAGGGGGGTGTTGAAACCTACGAGCAGTACTTC. It encodes CASSPQGGVETYEQYF.